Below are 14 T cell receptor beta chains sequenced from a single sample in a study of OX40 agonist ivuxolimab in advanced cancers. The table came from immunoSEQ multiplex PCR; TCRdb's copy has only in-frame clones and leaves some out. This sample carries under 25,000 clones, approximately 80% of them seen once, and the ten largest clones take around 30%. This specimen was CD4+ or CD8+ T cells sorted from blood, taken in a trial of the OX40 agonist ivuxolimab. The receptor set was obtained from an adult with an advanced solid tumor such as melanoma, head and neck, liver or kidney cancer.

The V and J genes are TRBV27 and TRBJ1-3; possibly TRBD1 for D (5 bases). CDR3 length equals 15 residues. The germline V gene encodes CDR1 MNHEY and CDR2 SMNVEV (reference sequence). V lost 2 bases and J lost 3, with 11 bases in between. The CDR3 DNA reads TGTGCCAGCAGTTTAGGCAGGGTAAATGGAAACACCATATATTTT. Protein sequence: CASSLGRVNGNTIYF.

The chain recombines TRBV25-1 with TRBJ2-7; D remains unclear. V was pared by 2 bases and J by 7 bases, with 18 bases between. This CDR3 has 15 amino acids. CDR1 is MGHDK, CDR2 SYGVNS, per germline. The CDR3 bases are TGTGCCAGCAGTGAAGGGTCTTTACCTTCGCGGGAGCAGTACTTC. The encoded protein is CASSEGSLPSREQYF.

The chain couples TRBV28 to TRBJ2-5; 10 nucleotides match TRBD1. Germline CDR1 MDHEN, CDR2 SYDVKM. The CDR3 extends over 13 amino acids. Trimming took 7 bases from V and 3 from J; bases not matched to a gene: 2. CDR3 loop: CASKTGGEETQYF. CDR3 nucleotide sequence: TGTGCCAGCAAGACAGGGGGCGAAGAGACCCAGTACTTC. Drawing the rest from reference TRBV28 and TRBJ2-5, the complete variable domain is DVKVTQSSRYLVKRTGEKVFLECVQDMDHENMFWYRQDPGLGLRLIYFSYDVKMKEKGDIPEGYSVSREKKERFSLILESASTNQTSMYLCASKTGGEETQYFGPGTRLLVL.

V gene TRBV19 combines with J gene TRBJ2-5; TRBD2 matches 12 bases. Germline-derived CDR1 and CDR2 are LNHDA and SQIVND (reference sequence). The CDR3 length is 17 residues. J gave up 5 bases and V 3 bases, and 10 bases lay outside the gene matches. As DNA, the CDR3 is TGTGCCAGTAGTATCCCCTCGAGACTAGCGGGAGTGGAGACCCAGTACTTC. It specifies CASSIPSRLAGVETQYF. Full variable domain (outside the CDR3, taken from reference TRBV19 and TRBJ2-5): DGGITQSPKYLFRKEGQNVTLSCEQNLNHDAMYWYRQDPGQGLRLIYYSQIVNDFQKGDIAEGYSVSREKKESFPLTVTSAQKNPTAFYLCASSIPSRLAGVETQYFGPGTRLLVL.

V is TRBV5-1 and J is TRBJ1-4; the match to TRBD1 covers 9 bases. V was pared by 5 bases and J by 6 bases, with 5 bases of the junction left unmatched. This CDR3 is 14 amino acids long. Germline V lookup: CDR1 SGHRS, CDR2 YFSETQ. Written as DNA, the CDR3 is TGCGCCAGCAGTACGGGGGACAGGGATGAAAAACTGTTTTTT. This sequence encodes CASSTGDRDEKLFF.

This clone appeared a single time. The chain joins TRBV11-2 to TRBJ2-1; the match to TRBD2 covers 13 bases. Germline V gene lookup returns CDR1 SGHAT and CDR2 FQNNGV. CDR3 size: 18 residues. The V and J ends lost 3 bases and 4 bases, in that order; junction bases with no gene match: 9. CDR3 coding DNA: TGTGCCAGCAGCTTGGGTGGACTAGCGGGGGCTCGATACAATGAGCAGTTCTTC. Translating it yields CASSLGGLAGARYNEQFF. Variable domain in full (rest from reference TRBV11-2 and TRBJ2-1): EAGVAQSPRYKIIEKRQSVAFWCNPISGHATLYWYQQILGQGPKLLIQFQNNGVVDDSQLPKDRFSAERLKGVDSTLKIQPAKLEDSAVYLCASSLGGLAGARYNEQFFGPGTRLTVL.

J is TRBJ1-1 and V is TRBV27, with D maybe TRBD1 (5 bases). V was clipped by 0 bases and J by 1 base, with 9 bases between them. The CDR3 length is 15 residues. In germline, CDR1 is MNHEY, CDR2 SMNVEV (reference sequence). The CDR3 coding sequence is TGTGCCAGCAGTTTATCGGTAGGGGCGAACACTGAAGCTTTCTTT. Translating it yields CASSLSVGANTEAFF.

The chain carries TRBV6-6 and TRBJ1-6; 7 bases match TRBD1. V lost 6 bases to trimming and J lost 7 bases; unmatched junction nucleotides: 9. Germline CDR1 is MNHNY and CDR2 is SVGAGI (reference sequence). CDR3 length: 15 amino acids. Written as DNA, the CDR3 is TGTGCCAGCAGACAACCGGGACAGCAGAATTCACCCCTCCACTTT. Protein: CASRQPGQQNSPLHF.

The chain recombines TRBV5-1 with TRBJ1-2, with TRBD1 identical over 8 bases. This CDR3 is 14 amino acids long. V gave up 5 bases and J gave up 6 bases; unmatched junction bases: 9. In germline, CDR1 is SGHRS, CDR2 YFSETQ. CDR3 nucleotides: TGCGCCAGCAGAGAACAGCAGGGGGCCCATGGCTACACCTTC. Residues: CASREQQGAHGYTF.

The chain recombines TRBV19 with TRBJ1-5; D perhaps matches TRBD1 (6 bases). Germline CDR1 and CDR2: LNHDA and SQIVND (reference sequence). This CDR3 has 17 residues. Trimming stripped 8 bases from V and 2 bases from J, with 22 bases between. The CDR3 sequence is CASGPWQGTQGNQPQHF. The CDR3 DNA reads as TGTGCCAGTGGCCCATGGCAGGGGACACAGGGCAATCAGCCCCAGCATTTT.

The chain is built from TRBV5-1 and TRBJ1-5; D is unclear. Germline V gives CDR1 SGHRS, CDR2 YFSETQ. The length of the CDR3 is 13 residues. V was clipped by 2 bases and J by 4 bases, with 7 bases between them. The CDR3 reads CASSFLPNQPQHF. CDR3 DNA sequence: TGCGCCAGCAGCTTCTTGCCAAATCAGCCCCAGCATTTT.

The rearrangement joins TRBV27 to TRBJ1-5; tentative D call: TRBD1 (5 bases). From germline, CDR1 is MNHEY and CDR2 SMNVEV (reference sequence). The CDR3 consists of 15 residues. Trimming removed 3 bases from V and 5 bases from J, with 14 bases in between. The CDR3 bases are TGTGCCAGCAGTTTCCAGGGTAAGGGTGATCAGCCCCAGCATTTT. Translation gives CASSFQGKGDQPQHF.

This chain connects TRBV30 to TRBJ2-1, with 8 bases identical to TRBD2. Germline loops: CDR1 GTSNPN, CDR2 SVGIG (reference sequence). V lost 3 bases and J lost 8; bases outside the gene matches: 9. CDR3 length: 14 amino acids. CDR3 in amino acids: CAWRTSGIVDEQFF. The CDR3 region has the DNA TGTGCCTGGAGAACTAGCGGTATTGTTGATGAGCAGTTCTTC.

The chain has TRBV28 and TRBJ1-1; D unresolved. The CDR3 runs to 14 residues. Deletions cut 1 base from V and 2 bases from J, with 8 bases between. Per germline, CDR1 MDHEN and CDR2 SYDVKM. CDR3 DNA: TGTGCCAGCAGTTTATTGATGGAAAACACTGAAGCTTTCTTT. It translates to CASSLLMENTEAFF.